This TCR beta chain emerged from a study of shared clonotypes between healthy human individuals. Sequencing used immunoSEQ multiplex PCR; TCRdb keeps in-frame clones, though not all of them. Here the sample spans about 1 million clones, under 80% being singletons. Germline values: CDR1 LNHDA, CDR2 SQIVND (reference sequence). The CDR3 spans 13 residues. V was pared by 6 bases and J by 5 bases, with 14 bases between. The receptor comes from a man between 18 and 35 years old in good health. Sequencing was done on a sample of memory CD4+ T cells sorted from blood. The subset denotes: CD45RA-negative fraction. This chain links TRBV19 with TRBJ2-7; TRBD1 might be the D (6 bases). This CDR3 is CASRVYGTNEQYF. The DNA for the CDR3 is TGTGCCAGTAGGGTCTACGGGACAAACGAGCAGTACTTC.